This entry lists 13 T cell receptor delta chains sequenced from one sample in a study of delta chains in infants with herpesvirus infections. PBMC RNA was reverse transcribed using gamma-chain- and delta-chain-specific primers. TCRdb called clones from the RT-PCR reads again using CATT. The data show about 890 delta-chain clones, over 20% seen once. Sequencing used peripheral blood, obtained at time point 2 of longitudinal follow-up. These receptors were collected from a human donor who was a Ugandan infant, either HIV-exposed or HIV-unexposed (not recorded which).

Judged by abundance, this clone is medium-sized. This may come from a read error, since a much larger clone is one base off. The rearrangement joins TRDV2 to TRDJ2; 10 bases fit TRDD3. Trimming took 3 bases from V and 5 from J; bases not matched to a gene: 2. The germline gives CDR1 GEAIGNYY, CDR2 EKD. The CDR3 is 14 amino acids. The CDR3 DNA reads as TGTGCCTGTGACGTACTGGGGGATACAGCACAACTCTTCTTT. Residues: CACDVLGDTAQLFF.

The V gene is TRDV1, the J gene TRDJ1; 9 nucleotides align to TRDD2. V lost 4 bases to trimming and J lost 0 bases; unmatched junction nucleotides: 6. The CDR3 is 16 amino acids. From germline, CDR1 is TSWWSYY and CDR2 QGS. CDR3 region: CALGVAFLPYTDKLIF. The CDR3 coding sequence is TGTGCTCTTGGGGTAGCCTTCCTACCATACACCGATAAACTCATCTTT.

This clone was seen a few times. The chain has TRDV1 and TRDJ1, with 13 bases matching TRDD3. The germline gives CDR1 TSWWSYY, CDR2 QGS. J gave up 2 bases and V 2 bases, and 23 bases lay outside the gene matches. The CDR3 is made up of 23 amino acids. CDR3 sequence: CALGETYDATVLGDTRGTDKLIF. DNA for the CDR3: TGTGCTCTTGGGGAAACCTACGACGCGACGGTACTGGGGGATACGCGGGGTACCGATAAACTCATCTTT.

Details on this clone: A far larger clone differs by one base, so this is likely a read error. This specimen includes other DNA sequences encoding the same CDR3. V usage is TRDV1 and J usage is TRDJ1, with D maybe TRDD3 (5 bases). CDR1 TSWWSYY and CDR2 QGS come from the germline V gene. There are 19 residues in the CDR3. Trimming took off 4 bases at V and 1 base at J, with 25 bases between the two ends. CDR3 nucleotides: TGTGCTCTTGGGGCCTCTTTACAGGCCGGGGGGTATCCCACCGATAAACTCATCTTT. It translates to CALGASLQAGGYPTDKLIF.

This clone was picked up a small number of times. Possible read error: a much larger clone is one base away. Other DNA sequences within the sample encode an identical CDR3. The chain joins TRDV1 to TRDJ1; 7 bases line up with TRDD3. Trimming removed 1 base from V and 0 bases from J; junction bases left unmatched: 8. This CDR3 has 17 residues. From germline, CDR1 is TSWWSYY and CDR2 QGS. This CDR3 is CALGEPGDRAYTDKLIF. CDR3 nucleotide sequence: TGTGCTCTTGGGGAACCTGGGGATAGGGCGTACACCGATAAACTCATCTTT.

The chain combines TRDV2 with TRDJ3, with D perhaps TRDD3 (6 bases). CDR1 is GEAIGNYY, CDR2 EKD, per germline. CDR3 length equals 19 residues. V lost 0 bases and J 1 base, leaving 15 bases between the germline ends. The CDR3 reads CACDTIDGGFSWDTRQMFF. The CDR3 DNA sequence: TGTGCCTGTGACACCATCGATGGGGGTTTTTCCTGGGACACCCGACAGATGTTTTTC.

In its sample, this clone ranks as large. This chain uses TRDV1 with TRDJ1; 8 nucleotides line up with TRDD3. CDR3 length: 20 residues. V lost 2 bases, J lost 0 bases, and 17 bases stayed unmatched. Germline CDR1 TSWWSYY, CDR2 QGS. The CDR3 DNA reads TGTGCTCTTGGGGAAATTGTCGGGATCTGGGGGACCACGTACACCGATAAACTCATCTTT. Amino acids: CALGEIVGIWGTTYTDKLIF.

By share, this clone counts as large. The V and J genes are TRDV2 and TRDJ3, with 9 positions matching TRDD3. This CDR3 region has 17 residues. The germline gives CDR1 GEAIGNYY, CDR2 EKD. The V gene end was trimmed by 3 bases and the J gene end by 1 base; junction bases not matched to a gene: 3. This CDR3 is CACDGTGGSWDTRQMFF. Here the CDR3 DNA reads TGTGCCTGTGACGGAACTGGGGGATCCTGGGACACCCGACAGATGTTTTTC.

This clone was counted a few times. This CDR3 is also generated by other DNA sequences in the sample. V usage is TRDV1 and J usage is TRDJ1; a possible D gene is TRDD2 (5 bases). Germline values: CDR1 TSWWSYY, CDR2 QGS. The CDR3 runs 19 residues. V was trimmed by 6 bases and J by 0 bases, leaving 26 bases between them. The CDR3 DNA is TGTGCTCTTGGTCCTTACGCCTTCTCACCAGGGAAGTACACCGATAAACTCATCTTT. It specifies CALGPYAFSPGKYTDKLIF.

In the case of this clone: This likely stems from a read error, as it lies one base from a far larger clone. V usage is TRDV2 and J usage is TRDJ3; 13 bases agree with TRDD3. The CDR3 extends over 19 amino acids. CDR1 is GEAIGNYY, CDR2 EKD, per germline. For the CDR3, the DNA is TGTGCCTGTGACAAAGTACTGGGGGATACGCACTGGGACACCCAACAGATGTTTTTC. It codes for CACDKVLGDTHWDTQQMFF.

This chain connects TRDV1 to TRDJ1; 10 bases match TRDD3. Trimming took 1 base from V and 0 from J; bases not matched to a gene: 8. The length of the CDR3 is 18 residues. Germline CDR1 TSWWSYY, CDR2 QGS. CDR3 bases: TGTGCTCTTGGGGAACGGAGCCGTACTGGGGGATACACCGATAAACTCATCTTT. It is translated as CALGERSRTGGYTDKLIF.

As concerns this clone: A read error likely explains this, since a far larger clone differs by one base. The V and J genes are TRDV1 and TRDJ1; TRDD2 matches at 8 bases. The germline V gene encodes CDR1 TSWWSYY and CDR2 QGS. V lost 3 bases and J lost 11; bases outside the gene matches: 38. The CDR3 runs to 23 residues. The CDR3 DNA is TGTGCTCTTGGGGAGGCCGGCCTTCCTATACCCTGGGGTTACAGAAGACCCGGGACTAAGCTCATCTTT. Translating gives CALGEAGLPIPWGYRRPGTKLIF.

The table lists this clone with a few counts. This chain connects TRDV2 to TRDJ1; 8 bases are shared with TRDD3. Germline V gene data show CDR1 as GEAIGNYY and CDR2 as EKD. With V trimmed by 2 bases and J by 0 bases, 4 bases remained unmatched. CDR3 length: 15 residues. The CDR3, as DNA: TGTGCCTGTGACAAAATACTGGGGGACACCGATAAACTCATCTTT. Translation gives CACDKILGDTDKLIF.